The clone carrying this TCR beta chain was counted at least ten times. What it binds is not known. TCR alpha and TCR beta cDNA libraries with sample barcodes and UMIs came from 5'RACE using constant-segment primers. TCRdb re-called the 5' RACE reads with MiXCR, one entry per CDR3 protein. The sample consists of some 31,000 distinct CDR3 sequences, roughly 12% of them appearing once. This record belongs to a study of T-cell memory formation after mild COVID-19. The study, taken as a whole, reports: Some responding clones appeared in pre-infection memory, suggesting cross-reactive memory joined.

The origin of this receptor is an adult woman who had mild COVID-19 (a few samples of this study predate the infection). Cell type and time point are not known. Sequencing was performed on PBMCs or a T cell subset sorted from them (not recorded which).

CDR3 protein: CASSFTPTGGGYTF. The CDR3 DNA reads TGTGCCAGCAGTTTTACCCCGACAGGGGGAGGCTACACCTTC. The chain employs TRBV28 and TRBJ1-2; TRBD1 matches at 9 bases. The CDR3 covers 14 residues. V was pared by 3 bases and J by 8 bases, with 7 bases of the junction left unmatched. CDR1 and CDR2 (germline): MDHEN, SYDVKM.